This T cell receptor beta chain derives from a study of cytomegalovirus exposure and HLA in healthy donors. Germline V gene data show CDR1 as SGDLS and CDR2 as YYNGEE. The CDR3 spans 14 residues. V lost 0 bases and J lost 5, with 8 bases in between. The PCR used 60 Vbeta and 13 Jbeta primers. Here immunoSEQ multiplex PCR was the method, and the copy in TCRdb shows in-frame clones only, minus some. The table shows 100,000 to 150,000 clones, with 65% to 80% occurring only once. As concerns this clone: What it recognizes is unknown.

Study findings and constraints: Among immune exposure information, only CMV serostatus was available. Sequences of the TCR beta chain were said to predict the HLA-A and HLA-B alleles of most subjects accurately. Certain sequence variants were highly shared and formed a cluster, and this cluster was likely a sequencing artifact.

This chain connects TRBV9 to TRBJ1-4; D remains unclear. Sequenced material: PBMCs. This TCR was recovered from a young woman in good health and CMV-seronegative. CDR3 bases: TGTGCCAGCAGCGTAGGAACTTTGAATGAAAAACTGTTTTTT. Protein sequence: CASSVGTLNEKLFF. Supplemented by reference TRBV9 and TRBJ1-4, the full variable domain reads DSGVTQTPKHLITATGQRVTLRCSPRSGDLSVYWYQQSLDQGLQFLIQYYNGEERAKGNILERFSAQQFPDLHSELNLSSLELGDSALYFCASSVGTLNEKLFFGSGTQLSVL.